Listed here is a single TCR beta chain. Antigen: not known. Compared with germline, one end of the junction differs, possibly owing to a read error. The sample is drawn from a study of a mutant IDH1 vaccine in newly diagnosed glioma. Study at large: Across weeks 1, 3, 5, 7, 11, 15, 19 and 23, patients received a vaccination each time, eight in all.

Time point defined: week 23, last vaccination. Every single dose of the vaccine, 300 ug of mutant IDH1 20-mer peptide, came with topical imiquimod. This CDR3 region has 16 residues. The germline V gene has CDR1 SGHDT and CDR2 YYEEEE. The assay was immunoSEQ multiplex PCR, and TCRdb's table has in-frame clones only and misses some. The repertoire holds approximately 44,000 clones, roughly 80% seen once, with 2% to 3% in the top ten. Study results and limitations: Seemingly, pseudoprogression had no relation to changes in the top peripheral T cell clonotypes.

The chain carries TRBV5-6 and TRBJ2-6; TRBD1 or TRBD2 may be the D gene (6 bases each). The clonotype was recovered from a woman under 30 with glioma. Some clones in this sample may be carry-over from other donors' samples. This material consisted of PBMCs, taken from a glioma patient whose treatment included an IDH1 peptide vaccine. As DNA, the CDR3 is TGTGCCAGCAGCTTGAACGGGGGCGGTGGGGCCAACGTCCCGACTTTC. Translation: CASSLNGGGGANVPTF.